These 18 T cell receptor beta chains share one sample of origin, sequenced in a study of blood T cell repertoires in COVID-19. Sequencing used immunoSEQ multiplex PCR; TCRdb keeps in-frame clones, though not all of them. The sample has approximately 100,000 clones, roughly 85% seen once. Material for sequencing was PBMCs or T cells enriched from blood (not recorded which). Receptors originate from a woman aged 50 to 60 who had recovered from COVID-19.

This clone was seen a few times. This chain links TRBV27 with TRBJ1-5, with 9 bases aligning to TRBD1. Germline V gene data show CDR1 as MNHEY and CDR2 as SMNVEV (reference sequence). The CDR3 extends over 14 amino acids. After removal of 6 bases from V and 6 bases from J, the junction contained 6 bases not matched to a gene. For the CDR3, the DNA is TGTGCCAGCAGGTCTACAGGGGGCGGTCAGCCCCAGCATTTT. Encoded protein: CASRSTGGGQPQHF.

V and J are TRBV27 and TRBJ2-7; maybe TRBD2 (5 bases). CDR3 length equals 14 residues. Germline values: CDR1 MNHEY, CDR2 SMNVEV (reference sequence). Trimming shortened V by 4 bases and J by 2 bases, and 12 bases separated the two germline ends. The CDR3 region has the DNA TGTGCCAGCAGTTACAACGGGATCCCCTACGAGCAGTACTTC. This gives the protein CASSYNGIPYEQYF.

The gene calls are TRBV11-2 and TRBJ1-5, with a weak D call TRBD1 (5 bases). CDR3 length equals 15 residues. V lost 4 bases to trimming and J lost 0 bases, with 10 bases between them. In germline, CDR1 is SGHAT, CDR2 FQNNGV. In DNA form, the CDR3 reads TGTGCCAGCAGCTCCGACAGTTATAGCAATCAGCCCCAGCATTTT. Translation: CASSSDSYSNQPQHF.

The chain is built from TRBV27 and TRBJ1-1; D is possibly TRBD1 (5 bases). Germline CDR1 and CDR2: MNHEY and SMNVEV (reference sequence). Trimming removed 4 bases from V and 3 bases from J, with 15 bases in between. The CDR3 has 15 residues. CDR3 bases: TGTGCCAGCAGTTCCCGGGAGGGGAGGGACACTGAAGCTTTCTTT. This translates into CASSSREGRDTEAFF.

About this clone: Other DNA sequences of this sample code for an identical CDR3. This sequence joins TRBV28 and TRBJ2-3; D is uncertain. The V end lost 6 bases, the J end lost 2 bases, and 3 bases lay between the germline ends. From germline, CDR1 is MDHEN and CDR2 SYDVKM. The CDR3 spans 11 residues. Here the CDR3 reads CASSLTDTQYF. The CDR3 DNA reads as TGTGCCAGCAGCCTCACAGATACGCAGTATTTT.

The chain uses TRBV5-1 and TRBJ2-7; TRBD1 is a possible D gene (5 bases). The length of the CDR3 is 15 residues. Germline loops: CDR1 SGHRS, CDR2 YFSETQ. Between the trimmed V and J ends, which lost 0 bases and 3 bases, there was a span of 13 bases. The CDR3 reads CASSLDPRAVYEQYF. The CDR3 coding sequence is TGCGCCAGCAGCTTGGATCCCAGGGCCGTCTACGAGCAGTACTTC. The entire variable domain, with the rest obtained from reference TRBV5-1 and TRBJ2-7, is as follows: KAGVTQTPRYLIKTRGQQVTLSCSPISGHRSVSWYQQTPGQGLQFLFEYFSETQRNKGNFPGRFSGRQFSNSRSEMNVSTLELGDSALYLCASSLDPRAVYEQYFGPGTRLTVT.

This clone was recorded many times. This sequence joins TRBV5-1 and TRBJ1-1; possibly TRBD1 for D (5 bases). Per germline, CDR1 SGHRS and CDR2 YFSETQ. The V end was cut by 4 bases, the J end by 0 bases, with 13 bases between. The length of the CDR3 is 15 residues. This CDR3 is CASSRDFGMNTEAFF. The CDR3 nucleotides are TGCGCCAGCAGCAGGGACTTTGGGATGAACACTGAAGCTTTCTTT.

There are a few counts of this clone. The chain joins TRBV3-1 (or the pseudogene TRBV3-2) to TRBJ1-4; TRBD1 agrees at 9 bases. The ends lost 6 bases at V and 4 bases at J; junction bases unmatched: 3. This CDR3 region has 14 residues. CDR1 is LGHDT and CDR2 is YNNKEL in the germline V gene (reference sequence). CDR3 sequence reads: CASRRQGDNEKLFF. The CDR3 DNA follows: TGTGCCAGCAGACGACAGGGGGATAATGAAAAACTGTTTTTT.

This clone has a single count. The chain is built from TRBV11-3 and TRBJ2-7, with 9 bases matching TRBD1. CDR1 and CDR2 from the germline V gene are SGHNT and YENEEA. This CDR3 contains 14 residues. Trimming removed 5 bases from V and 6 bases from J; junction bases left unmatched: 8. The CDR3 region is CASSQGTGLSEQYF. CDR3 DNA sequence: TGTGCCAGCAGCCAAGGGACAGGGCTGTCCGAGCAGTACTTC.

V is TRBV28 and J is TRBJ2-7; possible D gene TRBD2, 6 bases. Germline V CDR1 and CDR2: MDHEN, SYDVKM. This CDR3 contains 13 residues. Trimming removed 5 bases from V and 1 base from J, with 9 bases in between. CDR3 bases: TGTGCCAGCAGTCGCGGGGATTCCTACGAGCAGTACTTC. Amino acid sequence: CASSRGDSYEQYF.

CDR3 nucleotide sequence: TGTGCCAGCAGCTTAAGCCCTCCGGGGGTTGGAACCGGGGAGCTGTTTTTT. It is translated as CASSLSPPGVGTGELFF. This sequence joins TRBV7-3 and TRBJ2-2, with TRBD2 as a possible D gene (6 bases). The CDR3 extends over 17 amino acids. Germline loops: CDR1 SGHTA, CDR2 FQGTGA. V dropped 1 base and J dropped 5 bases, with 17 bases sitting between them.

The chain is built from TRBV27 and TRBJ2-5, with TRBD2 matching 14 bases. V gave up 6 bases and J gave up 4 bases; unmatched junction bases: 4. CDR3 length: 15 amino acids. From germline, CDR1 is MNHEY and CDR2 SMNVEV (reference sequence). DNA for the CDR3: TGTGCCAGCAGGACTAGCGGGGGGGCGGGAGAGACCCAGTACTTC. Translated: CASRTSGGAGETQYF.

The rearrangement links TRBV7-9 to TRBJ2-1, with 14 bases aligning to TRBD2. With 5 bases clipped from V and 7 bases from J, the junction kept 7 bases outside the gene matches. The germline V gene has CDR1 SEHNR and CDR2 FQNEAQ (reference sequence). This CDR3 is built from 16 residues. The CDR3 spells CASSRGLAGVYNEQFF. Written as DNA, the CDR3 is TGTGCCAGCAGCAGGGGACTAGCGGGAGTATATAATGAGCAGTTCTTC.

The chain carries TRBV27 and TRBJ2-4; D may be TRBD1 (6 bases). Germline V CDR1 and CDR2: MNHEY, SMNVEV (reference sequence). This CDR3 contains 14 residues. Between the trimmed V and J ends, which lost 3 bases and 4 bases, there was a span of 10 bases. The CDR3 coding sequence is TGTGCCAGCAGTTTTAGCCAGGGGAAAAACATTCAGTACTTC. Its protein product is CASSFSQGKNIQYF.

CDR3 bases: TGTGCCAGTAGTATTGTATGGCAGTCAGAGACCCAGTACTTC. Protein: CASSIVWQSETQYF. The chain links TRBV19 to TRBJ2-5, with D uncertain. Trimming took off 3 bases at V and 4 bases at J, with 12 bases between the two ends. CDR1 and CDR2 from the germline V gene are LNHDA and SQIVND (reference sequence). The CDR3 length is 14 residues.

V usage is TRBV28 and J usage is TRBJ2-5; perhaps TRBD1 as D (6 bases). Germline assignment: CDR1 MDHEN and CDR2 SYDVKM. The CDR3 extends over 16 amino acids. V gave up 6 bases and J gave up 8 bases, with 25 bases separating them. The CDR3 DNA reads as TGTGCCAGCAGGCTGGGTCCTTCGGGACAAGGGAAAACCCAGTACTTC. This sequence encodes CASRLGPSGQGKTQYF. The complete variable domain, with remaining parts taken from reference TRBV28 and TRBJ2-5, reads DVKVTQSSRYLVKRTGEKVFLECVQDMDHENMFWYRQDPGLGLRLIYFSYDVKMKEKGDIPEGYSVSREKKERFSLILESASTNQTSMYLCASRLGPSGQGKTQYFGPGTRLLVL.

The rearrangement links TRBV5-1 to TRBJ1-1, with a possible D match to TRBD1 (6 bases). The CDR3 extends over 13 amino acids. Germline V gives CDR1 SGHRS, CDR2 YFSETQ. V was cut by 2 bases and J by 4 bases, with 9 bases left in between. CDR3 protein: CASSFEQGTEAFF. Here the CDR3 DNA reads TGCGCCAGCAGCTTCGAACAGGGCACTGAAGCTTTCTTT. The variable domain in full, with the rest retrieved from reference TRBV5-1 and TRBJ1-1, is KAGVTQTPRYLIKTRGQQVTLSCSPISGHRSVSWYQQTPGQGLQFLFEYFSETQRNKGNFPGRFSGRQFSNSRSEMNVSTLELGDSALYLCASSFEQGTEAFFGQGTRLTVV.

The chain uses TRBV27 and TRBJ1-4; 7 bases agree with TRBD1. Trimming cost V 5 bases and J 3 bases; bases outside gene matches: 3. Per germline, CDR1 MNHEY and CDR2 SMNVEV (reference sequence). The CDR3 has 14 amino acids. The CDR3 sequence is CASSTGTANEKLFF. CDR3 coding DNA: TGTGCCAGCAGTACGGGGACAGCTAATGAAAAACTGTTTTTT.